This entry lists 3 T cell receptor beta chains sequenced from one sample in a study of tumor and adjacent non-tumor tissue in lung cancer (dated by TCRdb to about 2018). RNA was isolated from bulk unsorted tissue, and RNA quality was assessed with a NanoDrop ND-1000 and an Agilent 2100. Distant non-tumor tissue taken more than 3 cm from the tumor edge was used as the normal lung sample. Library preparation employed multiplex PCR. The instrument given in TCRdb is Illumina HiSeq 2500. TCRbeta libraries were constructed through three rounds of nested PCR with primers (Table S4) according to protocols modified from ARM-PCR. TCRdb reprocessed the public reads (quality trimming at Q25 with fastp, clone calling with MiXCR) and kept in-frame beta chains. Merged by CDR3 protein, the rows form single entries marked with the most common genes and DNA. The sample includes 80,000 to 130,000 distinct CDR3 sequences, with about 62% observed a single time. The top ten constitute roughly 19% of the sample.

The source material was distant non-tumor lung tissue. These receptors originate from a man in his thirties or forties with non-small cell lung cancer.

With respect to this clonotype: The junction shows a germline mismatch at one end, possibly a read error. The rearrangement joins TRBV10-3 to TRBJ2-1; 8 bases fit TRBD2. Looked up from germline, CDR1 is ENHRY and CDR2 is SYGVKD. CDR3 size: 14 residues. CDR3 in amino acids: CAISDSAGGNEHFF. In DNA form, the CDR3 reads TGTGCCATCAGTGACAGTGCGGGGGGAAATGAGCATTTCTTC.

This clonotype was seen a few times. A single base separates this from a much larger clone, so it may be a read error. The rearrangement uses TRBV20-1 and TRBJ2-7, with D hard to call. The V gene's germline CDR1 is DFQATT and CDR2 SNEGSKA (reference sequence). The CDR3 consists of 14 residues. The CDR3 nucleotides read TGCATTGCTAGAGTAAGTCCAGCCTCCTACGAGCAGTACTTC. Its protein is CIARVSPASYEQYF.

Only a few counts were recorded for this clonotype. The chain is built from TRBV5-1 and TRBJ1-2; D not certain. V dropped 4 bases and J dropped 1 base, with 14 bases sitting between them. There are 15 residues in the CDR3. Germline V gives CDR1 SGHRS, CDR2 YFSETQ. CDR3: CASSPTVVYNYGYTF. As DNA, the CDR3 is TGCGCCAGCAGCCCCACAGTCGTTTATAACTATGGCTACACCTTC.